These 30 T cell receptor beta chains were sequenced from one sample in a study of CD8+CD57+ T cells in acquired aplastic anemia. Patients chosen for sequencing had CD8+CD57+ cells that had expanded, as shown by flow cytometry. Genomic DNA, serving as template, underwent TCR beta VDJ and CDR3 profiling. TCRdb called the reads again in MiXCR, with one record for every CDR3 protein. The sample lists 200,000 to 300,000 distinct CDR3 sequences; 65% to 90% were seen once. The sequencing input was sorted CD4+, CD8+, or CD8+CD57+ T cells (not recorded which) from PBMCs. The origin of the receptors is a human donor with aplastic anemia.

Note on this clonotype: The junction differs from germline at one of its ends, possibly a read error. V is TRBV2 and J is TRBJ2-3; D remains ambiguous. The better agreement between TRBJ1-5 and the DNA end casts doubt on the J call. There are 14 residues in the CDR3. CDR1 is SNHLY, CDR2 FYNNEI, per germline. The CDR3 sequence: CASSLAYSTQPQHF. The CDR3 nucleotides read TGTGCCAGCAGTTTAGCGTATAGCACTCAGCCCCAGCATTTT.

Worth noting for this clonotype: A read error may explain this, as a much larger clone is one base away. The chain uses TRBV11-3 and TRBJ2-3, with a tentative D call TRBD1 (6 bases). V dropped 1 base and J dropped 6 bases, with 11 bases sitting between them. CDR1 SGHNT and CDR2 YENEEA come from the germline V gene. The CDR3 totals 14 residues. The chain's CDR3 is CASSLGLTGDTQYF. Here the CDR3 DNA reads TGTGCCAGCAGCTTAGGGCTGACAGGCGATACGCAGTATTTT.

This clonotype was recorded once. The missing conserved phenylalanine or tryptophan at the end of this CDR3 makes a read error likely. It is unclear where the CDR3 begins or ends on the DNA, so no DNA is shown, and the CDR3 is as TCRdb lists it. This rearrangement joins TRBV7-3 to TRBJ2-5; whether TRBD1, the table's D call, matches the DNA was not checked. Germline lookup yields CDR1 SGHTA and CDR2 FQGTGA. Both ends counted, the CDR3 spans 13 residues. Here the CDR3 reads CASILWGETMATP.

The CDR3 here is CASGAARNIQYLEYF. In DNA form, the CDR3 reads TGTGCCAGCGGAGCAGCTAGGAACATTCAGTACTTGGAGTATTTT. This chain joins TRBV9 and TRBJ2-3; no definite D call. V shed 7 bases and J shed 13 bases, with 28 bases lying between them. CDR1 is SGDLS and CDR2 is YYNGEE in the germline V gene. The CDR3 has 15 amino acids.

The gene calls are TRBV2 and TRBJ2-7; D is perhaps TRBD1 (5 bases). The CDR3 consists of 14 residues. Germline loops: CDR1 SNHLY, CDR2 FYNNEI. V was pared by 6 bases and J by 6 bases, with 18 bases between. The CDR3 coding sequence is TGTGCCAGCAGCGTAGGCACAGGATCTTCCGAGCAGTACTTC. It encodes CASSVGTGSSEQYF.

The count of this clonotype is one. The chain recombines TRBV5-1 with TRBJ2-1; TRBD2 matches 8 bases. The J call may be in error: the DNA end matches TRBJ2-2 better. The germline gives CDR1 SGHRS, CDR2 YFSETQ. The CDR3 sequence is 15 residues long. The CDR3 protein is CASSGSGGNTGELFF. The CDR3 nucleotides are TGCGCCAGCAGCGGGAGCGGGGGGAACACCGGGGAGCTGTTTTTT.

About this clonotype itself: The missing conserved phenylalanine or tryptophan at the end of this CDR3 makes a read error likely. The limits of the CDR3 on the DNA are not certain, so only TCRdb's listed CDR3 is given. CDR3: CASSHTETQPQQT. V gene TRBV7-2 combines with J gene TRBJ1-5. With termini counted, the CDR3 has 13 amino acids. Germline CDR1 reads SGHTA; CDR2 reads FQGNSA.

The V gene is TRBV7-2, the J gene TRBJ2-5; D remains unclear. The V end lost 0 bases, the J end lost 11 bases, and 22 bases lay between the germline ends. CDR1 and CDR2 from the germline V gene are SGHTA and FQGNSA. The CDR3 extends over 16 amino acids. The CDR3 loop reads CASSLAGCRVTQSQYF. The CDR3, as DNA: TGTGCCAGCAGCTTAGCGGGCTGTCGCGTTACGCAGTCTCAGTACTTC.

As regards this clonotype: No conserved phenylalanine or tryptophan ends this CDR3, so it is likely a read error. The chain recombines TRBV5-6 with TRBJ2-4; weak D call: TRBD2 (6 bases). Trimming shortened V by 0 bases and J by 8 bases, and 6 bases separated the two germline ends. Germline CDR1 reads SGHDT; CDR2 reads YYEEEE. This CDR3 is 12 amino acids long. CDR3 residues: CASSLGGDIQYL. CDR3 coding DNA: TGTGCCAGCAGCTTGGGCGGGGACATTCAGTACCTC.

The chain employs TRBV24-1 and TRBJ1-5; D is uncertain. The CDR3 runs 17 residues. V gave up 4 bases and J gave up 7 bases, with 22 bases separating them. The germline V gene has CDR1 KGHDR and CDR2 SFDVKD. The CDR3 DNA is TGTGCCACCAGTGACCGTTATCGACTGGACCTTGGACAGCCCCAGCATTTT. Translated, it gives CATSDRYRLDLGQPQHF.

With regard to this clonotype: The conserved closing phenylalanine or tryptophan is absent in this CDR3, likely reflecting a read error. Because the CDR3's place on the DNA is in doubt, the DNA is left out and the CDR3 is given as listed by TCRdb. The chain employs TRBV7-9 and TRBJ2-1; TRBD2 was called by the table and not checked on the DNA. Germline CDR1 SEHNR, CDR2 FQNEAQ (reference sequence). The CDR3 is 13 amino acids long, termini counted. The CDR3 region is CASSFQLGGGRYE.

This clonotype has only one observation. The J gene is TRBJ1-4, the V gene TRBV9; D is unresolved. In germline, CDR1 is SGDLS, CDR2 YYNGEE. This CDR3 is 17 amino acids long. V lost 3 bases to trimming and J lost 4 bases, with 19 bases between them. CDR3 nucleotides: TGTGCCAGCAGCGAAGGGTCAGGAACACAAATTAATGAAAAACTGTTTTTT. Translating gives CASSEGSGTQINEKLFF. The full variable domain, in which reference TRBV9 and TRBJ1-4 provide the parts outside the CDR3, is DSGVTQTPKHLITATGQRVTLRCSPRSGDLSVYWYQQSLDQGLQFLIQYYNGEERAKGNILERFSAQQFPDLHSELNLSSLELGDSALYFCASSEGSGTQINEKLFFGSGTQLSVL.

This clonotype has only a few counts. The junction does not match germline at one end; this may be a read error. This sequence joins TRBV25-1 and TRBJ1-1; D may be TRBD1 (6 bases). Germline V CDR1 and CDR2: MGHDK, SYGVNS. This CDR3 region has 14 residues. In DNA, the CDR3 is TGTGCCAGCAGTGATTTCCACCGGGACACTGAGGCTTTCTTT. Amino acid sequence: CASSDFHRDTEAFF.

Concerning this clonotype: The CDR3 carries no conserved terminal phenylalanine or tryptophan, so it likely arises from a read error. The DNA is left out, because the CDR3 cannot be placed on it with certainty; the CDR3 is given as TCRdb lists it. The chain links TRBV7-6 to TRBJ2-3; no check of the table's D call, TRBD1, against the DNA was made. Germline assignment: CDR1 SGHVS and CDR2 FNYEAQ. The CDR3 adds up to 13 amino acids, both ends counted. The CDR3 region is CASSLGRIHSGAY.

The chain carries TRBV7-9 and TRBJ1-1; D perhaps matches TRBD1 (6 bases). V lost 5 bases and J lost 13, with 26 bases in between. Germline CDR1 SEHNR, CDR2 FQNEAQ (reference sequence). This CDR3 spans 15 amino acids. The CDR3 here is CASSLEGGARAKYFF. Written as DNA, the CDR3 is TGTGCCAGCAGCCTAGAAGGGGGGGCCCGGGCTAAGTATTTCTTT.

The rearrangement links TRBV7-9 to TRBJ1-2, with a tentative D call TRBD1 (5 bases). The V end lost 8 bases, the J end lost 8 bases, and 21 bases lay between the germline ends. Germline CDR1 and CDR2: SEHNR and FQNEAQ (reference sequence). This CDR3 is 14 amino acids long. The CDR3 bases are TGTGCCAGCCACCCGGGACGGGAACCCCAGGGCTACACCTTC. Translated, it gives CASHPGREPQGYTF.

This chain links TRBV24-1 with TRBJ2-3, with TRBD1 matching over 11 bases. V lost 3 bases, J lost 0 bases, and 1 base stayed unmatched. CDR3 length equals 16 residues. Germline lookup yields CDR1 KGHDR and CDR2 SFDVKD. As DNA, the CDR3 is TGTGCCACCAGTGATGGGGACAGGGGGAGCACAGATACGCAGTATTTT. This translates into CATSDGDRGSTDTQYF.

This clonotype was seen a single time. CDR3 bases: TGTGCCAGCAGCTTTCAACCAGACGGGCAGGCCCTTTCCTACGAGCAGTACGTC. It specifies CASSFQPDGQALSYEQYV. The chain uses TRBV7-9 and TRBJ2-7; no clear D. Trimming removed 3 bases at V and 1 base at J, with 22 bases between. There are 18 residues in the CDR3. Germline values: CDR1 SEHNR, CDR2 FQNEAQ (reference sequence).

The chain combines TRBV6-5 with TRBJ1-6, with D possibly being TRBD1 (5 bases). CDR3 length: 14 amino acids. Deletions cut 2 bases from V and 6 bases from J, with 8 bases between. In germline, CDR1 is MNHEY, CDR2 SVGAGI. The CDR3 spells CASSYVQGNSPLHF. CDR3 in DNA: TGTGCCAGCAGTTACGTGCAGGGTAATTCACCCCTCCACTTT.

The genes are TRBV7-9 and TRBJ1-6; the D is unclear. Germline-derived CDR1 and CDR2 are SEHNR and FQNEAQ (reference sequence). Deletions cut 5 bases from V and 11 bases from J, with 16 bases between. The CDR3 has 14 amino acids. Here the CDR3 DNA reads TGTGCCAGCAGCCCCGGGTCGGTGCATGCACCCCTCCACTTT. Its translation is CASSPGSVHAPLHF.

J is TRBJ1-5 and V is TRBV11-3; no reliable D call. V lost 11 bases, J lost 3 bases, and 17 bases lay in between. Germline CDR1 SGHNT, CDR2 YENEEA. This CDR3 contains 14 residues. CDR3 in amino acids: CAFSKESFNQPQHF. The DNA of the CDR3 is TGTGCCTTCTCCAAAGAAAGCTTCAATCAGCCCCAGCATTTT.

The chain has TRBV2 and TRBJ2-7; TRBD2 agrees at 8 bases. The V segment lost 6 bases and the J segment 3 bases; nucleotides outside the gene matches: 7. The CDR3 consists of 14 residues. CDR1 is SNHLY and CDR2 is FYNNEI in the germline V gene. CDR3 region: CASSEGLVIYEQYF. The CDR3 nucleotides read TGTGCCAGCAGCGAGGGACTAGTAATCTACGAGCAGTACTTC.

To note about this clonotype: The conserved phenylalanine or tryptophan is not found at the CDR3 terminus, so this likely reflects a read error. Because the CDR3's place on the DNA is in doubt, the DNA is left out and the CDR3 is given as listed by TCRdb. The J gene is TRBJ2-1, the V gene TRBV7-9; the DNA was not compared with TRBD1, the D call given in the table. Including both end residues, the CDR3 is 13 amino acids long. Germline assignment: CDR1 SEHNR and CDR2 FQNEAQ (reference sequence). CDR3 sequence reads: CASSDGGVHDEYG.

This chain uses TRBV11-2 with TRBJ1-4; the D gene is possibly TRBD1 (6 bases). The germline gives CDR1 SGHAT, CDR2 FQNNGV. The CDR3 sequence is 17 residues long. V was shortened by 4 bases and J by 4 bases, with 19 bases between the two germline ends. DNA of the CDR3: TGTGCCAGCAGCTGGTGTGCAGGGGCACAAATTAATGAAAAACTGTTTTTT. It translates to CASSWCAGAQINEKLFF.

This CDR3 reads CASSPDGLAAYEQYF. The CDR3 DNA sequence: TGTGCCAGCAGCCCAGACGGACTAGCAGCGTACGAGCAGTACTTC. This chain joins TRBV9 and TRBJ2-7, with 8 positions matching TRBD2. V lost 4 bases, J lost 4 bases, and 10 bases stayed unmatched. CDR1 and CDR2 from the germline V gene are SGDLS and YYNGEE. The CDR3 runs 15 residues.

The chain couples TRBV29-1 to TRBJ2-7, with 7 positions matching TRBD1. V shed 4 bases, J shed 2 bases, and the junction held 2 bases outside the gene matches. The CDR3 is made up of 12 amino acids. From germline, CDR1 is SQVTM and CDR2 ANQGSEA. As DNA, the CDR3 is TGCAGCGTTGGGGGACAGACCTACGAGCAGTACTTC. It encodes CSVGGQTYEQYF.

The chain has TRBV5-8 and TRBJ1-2, with D uncertain. The length of the CDR3 is 10 residues. Germline V gene sequence: CDR1 SGHTS, CDR2 YDEGEE. V dropped 6 bases and J dropped 5 bases, with 5 bases sitting between them. The CDR3 nucleotides read TGTGCCAGCACCATGTATGGCTACACCTTC. Translated, it gives CASTMYGYTF. The entire variable domain, with the rest obtained from reference TRBV5-8 and TRBJ1-2, is as follows: EAGVTQSPTHLIKTRGQQATLRCSPISGHTSVYWYQQALGLGLQFLLWYDEGEERNRGNFPPRFSGRQFPNYSSELNVNALELEDSALYLCASTMYGYTFGSGTRLTVV.

The V and J genes are TRBV7-8 and TRBJ1-1; TRBD1 is a possible D gene (6 bases). V was pared by 0 bases and J by 13 bases, with 21 bases between. The CDR3 is 15 amino acids. Per germline, CDR1 SGHVS and CDR2 FQNEAQ. CDR3 sequence: CASSLAGTPNTQYFF. The CDR3 DNA follows: TGTGCCAGCAGCTTAGCTGGGACACCGAATACTCAATATTTCTTT.

V is TRBV12-3 or TRBV12-4 and J is TRBJ2-7, with D perhaps matching TRBD1 (5 bases). The CDR3 runs to 14 residues. Trimming cost V 5 bases and J 6 bases, with 17 bases left between them. In DNA form, the CDR3 reads TGTGCCAGCAGTCCCGTGCAGGGTAACTGCGAGCAGTACTTC. This encodes CASSPVQGNCEQYF.

V usage is TRBV4-2 and J usage is TRBJ2-1; possibly TRBD1 for D (6 bases). Trimming took off 1 base at V and 7 bases at J, with 14 bases between the two ends. The CDR3 runs 15 residues. Germline V gene lookup returns CDR1 LGHNA and CDR2 YNFKEQ. The CDR3 region has the DNA TGTGCCAGCAGCCAAGTTGGGGGCGCAACTAATGAGCAGTTCTTC. Translating it yields CASSQVGGATNEQFF.